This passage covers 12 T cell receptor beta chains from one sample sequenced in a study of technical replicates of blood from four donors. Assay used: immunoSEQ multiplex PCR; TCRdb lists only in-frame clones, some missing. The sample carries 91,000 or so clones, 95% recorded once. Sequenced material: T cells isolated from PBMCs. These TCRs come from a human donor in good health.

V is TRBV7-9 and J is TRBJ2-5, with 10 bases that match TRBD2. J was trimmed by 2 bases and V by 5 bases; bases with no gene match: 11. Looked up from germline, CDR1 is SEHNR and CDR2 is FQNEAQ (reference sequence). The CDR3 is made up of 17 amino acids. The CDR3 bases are TGTGCCAGCAGCCCTAACCCCTATAGCGGGGGGCAAGAGACCCAGTACTTC. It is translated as CASSPNPYSGGQETQYF.

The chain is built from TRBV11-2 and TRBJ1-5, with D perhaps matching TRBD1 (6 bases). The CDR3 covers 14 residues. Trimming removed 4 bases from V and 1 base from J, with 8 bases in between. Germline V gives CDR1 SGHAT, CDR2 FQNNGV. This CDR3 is CASSSGDSNQPQHF. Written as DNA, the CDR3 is TGTGCCAGCAGCTCAGGGGACAGCAATCAGCCCCAGCATTTT.

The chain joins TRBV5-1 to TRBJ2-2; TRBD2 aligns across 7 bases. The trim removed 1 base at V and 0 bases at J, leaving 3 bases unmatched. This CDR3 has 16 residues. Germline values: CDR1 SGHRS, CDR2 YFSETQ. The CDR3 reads CASSLLGGTNTGELFF. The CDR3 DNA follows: TGCGCCAGCAGCTTGTTGGGAGGGACGAACACCGGGGAGCTGTTTTTT.

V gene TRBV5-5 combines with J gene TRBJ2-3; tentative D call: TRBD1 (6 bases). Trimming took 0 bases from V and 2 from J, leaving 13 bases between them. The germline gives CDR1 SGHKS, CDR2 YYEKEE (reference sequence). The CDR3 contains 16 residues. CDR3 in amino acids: CASSLAGHGFTDTQYF. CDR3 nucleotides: TGTGCCAGCAGCTTGGCGGGACACGGTTTCACAGATACGCAGTATTTT.

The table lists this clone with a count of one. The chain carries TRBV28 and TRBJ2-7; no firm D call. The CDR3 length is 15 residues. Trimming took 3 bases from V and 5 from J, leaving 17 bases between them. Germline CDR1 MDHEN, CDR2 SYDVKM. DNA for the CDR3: TGTGCCAGCAGTTTGGCGCTGCTCCGCGGCAACGAGCAGTACTTC. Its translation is CASSLALLRGNEQYF.

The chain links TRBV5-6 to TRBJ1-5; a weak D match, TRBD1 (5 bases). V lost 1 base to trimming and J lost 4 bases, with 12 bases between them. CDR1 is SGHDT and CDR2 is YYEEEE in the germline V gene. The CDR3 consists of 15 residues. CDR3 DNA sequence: TGTGCCAGCAGCTTGTACGCGGGACGGAATCAGCCCCAGCATTTT. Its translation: CASSLYAGRNQPQHF.

The CDR3 region has the DNA TGTGCCAGCAGTTTATCCGGGGTTAGGGATGAGCAGTTCTTC. Translated: CASSLSGVRDEQFF. J is TRBJ2-1 and V is TRBV28; D is possibly TRBD2 (5 bases). Germline CDR1 and CDR2: MDHEN and SYDVKM. This CDR3 comprises 14 residues. V was pared by 1 base and J by 8 bases, with 12 bases between.

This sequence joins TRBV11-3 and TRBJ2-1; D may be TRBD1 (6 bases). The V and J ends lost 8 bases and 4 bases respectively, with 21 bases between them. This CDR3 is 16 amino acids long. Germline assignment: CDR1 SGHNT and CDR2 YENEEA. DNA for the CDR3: TGTGCCAGCCTCCTCGGGTCAGGGGCTGCATACAATGAGCAGTTCTTC. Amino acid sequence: CASLLGSGAAYNEQFF. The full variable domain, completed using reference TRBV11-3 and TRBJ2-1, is EAGVVQSPRYKIIEKKQPVAFWCNPISGHNTLYWYLQNLGQGPELLIRYENEEAVDDSQLPKDRFSAERLKGVDSTLKIQPAELGDSAVYLCASLLGSGAAYNEQFFGPGTRLTVL.

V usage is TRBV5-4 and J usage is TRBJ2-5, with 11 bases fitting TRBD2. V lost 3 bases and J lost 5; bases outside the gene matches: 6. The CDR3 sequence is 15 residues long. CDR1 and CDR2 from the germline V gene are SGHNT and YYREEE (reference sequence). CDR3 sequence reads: CASSSLTSGEETQYF. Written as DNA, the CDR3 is TGTGCCAGCAGCTCCCTGACTAGCGGGGAGGAGACCCAGTACTTC.

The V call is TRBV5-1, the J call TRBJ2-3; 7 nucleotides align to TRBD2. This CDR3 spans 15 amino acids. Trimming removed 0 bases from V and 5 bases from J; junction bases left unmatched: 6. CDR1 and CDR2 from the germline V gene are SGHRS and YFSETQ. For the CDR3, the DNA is TGCGCCAGCAGCTTGGGACTAGCCCCGCGAGATACGCAGTATTTT. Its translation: CASSLGLAPRDTQYF.

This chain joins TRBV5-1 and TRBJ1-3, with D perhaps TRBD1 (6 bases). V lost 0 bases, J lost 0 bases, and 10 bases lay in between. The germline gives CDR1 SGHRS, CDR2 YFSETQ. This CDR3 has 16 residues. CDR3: CASSLGGPLSGNTIYF. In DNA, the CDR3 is TGCGCCAGCAGCTTGGGGGGGCCCCTCTCTGGAAACACCATATATTTT. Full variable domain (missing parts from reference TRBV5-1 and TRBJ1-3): KAGVTQTPRYLIKTRGQQVTLSCSPISGHRSVSWYQQTPGQGLQFLFEYFSETQRNKGNFPGRFSGRQFSNSRSEMNVSTLELGDSALYLCASSLGGPLSGNTIYFGEGSWLTVV.

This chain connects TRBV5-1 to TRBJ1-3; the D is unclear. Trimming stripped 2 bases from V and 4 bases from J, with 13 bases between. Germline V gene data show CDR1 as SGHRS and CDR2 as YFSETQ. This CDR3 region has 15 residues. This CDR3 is CASSLESAIGNTIYF. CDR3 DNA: TGCGCCAGCAGCTTAGAGTCAGCGATAGGAAACACCATATATTTT.